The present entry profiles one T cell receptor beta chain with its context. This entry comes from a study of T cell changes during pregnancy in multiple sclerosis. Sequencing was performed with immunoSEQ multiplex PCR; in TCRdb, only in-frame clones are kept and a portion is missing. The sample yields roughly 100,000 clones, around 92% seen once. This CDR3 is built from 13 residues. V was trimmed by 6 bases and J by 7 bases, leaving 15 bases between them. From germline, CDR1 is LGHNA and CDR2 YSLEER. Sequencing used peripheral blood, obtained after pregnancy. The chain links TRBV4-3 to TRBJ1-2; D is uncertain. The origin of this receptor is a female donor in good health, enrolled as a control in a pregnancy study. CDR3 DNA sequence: TGCGCCAGCAGGTCCCACGGGGATCTTGGCTACACCTTC. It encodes CASRSHGDLGYTF.